A single sample gave rise to the 23 T cell receptor beta chains below, sequenced in a study of OX40 agonist ivuxolimab in advanced cancers. Here immunoSEQ multiplex PCR was the method, and the copy in TCRdb shows in-frame clones only, minus some. The sample has around 80,000 clones; around 93% are singletons. Sequences were derived from CD4+ or CD8+ T cells sorted from blood, sampled in a trial of the OX40 agonist ivuxolimab. The receptors stem from an adult with an advanced solid tumor such as melanoma, head and neck, liver or kidney cancer.

This chain connects TRBV7-9 to TRBJ2-7; D gene ambiguous. Germline CDR1 SEHNR, CDR2 FQNEAQ (reference sequence). The CDR3 spans 14 residues. Trimming took 1 base from V and 5 from J, leaving 12 bases between them. For the CDR3, the DNA is TGTGCCAGCAGCTTAGTGGCCGGTTCAAACGAGCAGTACTTC. Protein product: CASSLVAGSNEQYF.

The chain uses TRBV5-1 and TRBJ2-1, with 9 bases that match TRBD2. The germline V gene encodes CDR1 SGHRS and CDR2 YFSETQ. The CDR3 contains 15 residues. V shed 0 bases, J shed 6 bases, and the junction held 4 bases outside the gene matches. The CDR3 sequence: CASSLALAGPNEQFF. CDR3 coding DNA: TGCGCCAGCAGCTTGGCCCTAGCGGGGCCCAATGAGCAGTTCTTC.

This sequence joins TRBV29-1 and TRBJ1-1; weak D call: TRBD1 (5 bases). CDR3 length: 14 residues. Per the germline V gene, CDR1 is SQVTM and CDR2 is ANQGSEA. V shed 7 bases and J shed 5 bases, with 20 bases lying between them. CDR3 DNA: TGCAGCGCCTGGGGGGTCGCAGGGCAAACTGAAGCTTTCTTT. Amino acids: CSAWGVAGQTEAFF.

Remarks on this clone: The sample has other DNA sequences that encode this CDR3 too. The J gene is TRBJ2-7, the V gene TRBV4-1; D perhaps matches TRBD1 (6 bases). Per germline, CDR1 MGHRA and CDR2 YSYEKL. V was shortened by 0 bases and J by 7 bases, with 13 bases between the two germline ends. This CDR3 spans 14 amino acids. The CDR3 here is CASSQDKQGWEQYF. CDR3 coding DNA: TGCGCCAGCAGCCAAGATAAGCAGGGGTGGGAGCAGTACTTC.

This chain links TRBV27 with TRBJ2-7, with 9 bases identical to TRBD2. Unmatched junction bases numbered 12, after V lost 6 bases and J lost 3 bases. CDR3 length: 16 residues. In germline, CDR1 is MNHEY, CDR2 SMNVEV (reference sequence). Here the CDR3 DNA reads TGTGCCAGCAGCACTCTTAGCGGGGGAACCCTCTACGAGCAGTACTTC. Amino acid sequence: CASSTLSGGTLYEQYF.

This chain joins TRBV7-8 and TRBJ2-3; D remains ambiguous. The germline gives CDR1 SGHVS, CDR2 FQNEAQ. The CDR3 runs 14 residues. V was pared by 2 bases and J by 2 bases, with 8 bases between. This CDR3 is CASSLFLVTDTQYF. The CDR3 DNA sequence: TGTGCCAGCAGCTTATTTCTGGTCACAGATACGCAGTATTTT.

The chain has TRBV13 and TRBJ2-3; D unclear. The CDR3 covers 12 residues. CDR1 PRHDT and CDR2 FYEKMQ come from the germline V gene (reference sequence). V shed 5 bases and J shed 2 bases, with 5 bases lying between them. This CDR3 reads CASSLPTDTQYF. The CDR3 region has the DNA TGTGCCAGCAGCCTGCCCACAGATACGCAGTATTTT.

The chain carries TRBV9 and TRBJ2-1; TRBD1 agrees at 9 bases. Germline V gene sequence: CDR1 SGDLS, CDR2 YYNGEE. The CDR3 has 13 amino acids. Trimming removed 0 bases from V and 16 bases from J; junction bases left unmatched: 8. CDR3 DNA sequence: TGTGCCAGCAGCGTAGAGGGACAGGGAAGGGCTTTCTTC. It is translated as CASSVEGQGRAFF. The full variable domain, completed using reference TRBV9 and TRBJ2-1, is DSGVTQTPKHLITATGQRVTLRCSPRSGDLSVYWYQQSLDQGLQFLIQYYNGEERAKGNILERFSAQQFPDLHSELNLSSLELGDSALYFCASSVEGQGRAFFGPGTRLTVL.

The rearrangement links TRBV11-3 to TRBJ2-7; TRBD1 might be the D (6 bases). The germline V and J ends were trimmed by 1 base and 7 bases, with 8 bases remaining between them. This CDR3 spans 12 amino acids. Germline CDR1 is SGHNT and CDR2 is YENEEA. CDR3 nucleotide sequence: TGTGCCAGCAGCTTAGGGGACACTGAGCAGTACTTC. Protein: CASSLGDTEQYF.

The chain joins TRBV9 to TRBJ2-3; 11 positions agree with TRBD2. The CDR3 contains 18 residues. Losses at the gene ends were 1 base for V and 3 bases for J; bases not matched to a gene: 10. CDR1 is SGDLS, CDR2 YYNGEE, per germline. CDR3 in DNA: TGTGCCAGCAGCGTATCAGGGCTAGCGGGGGGAACAACAGATACGCAGTATTTT. This sequence encodes CASSVSGLAGGTTDTQYF.

This chain joins TRBV7-9 and TRBJ2-7; tentatively, D is TRBD2 (5 bases). CDR1 is SEHNR, CDR2 FQNEAQ, per germline (reference sequence). The CDR3 has 11 amino acids. With 4 bases removed from V and 4 bases from J, the gap between germline ends came to 5 bases. CDR3: CASSWTYEQYF. CDR3 sequence (DNA): TGTGCCAGCAGCTGGACTTACGAGCAGTACTTC.

V usage is TRBV5-1 and J usage is TRBJ1-2, with D possibly being TRBD1 (6 bases). The CDR3 is 13 amino acids. The V end was cut by 1 base, the J end by 6 bases, with 10 bases between. CDR1 and CDR2 (germline): SGHRS, YFSETQ. CDR3: CASSLHRDHGYTF. CDR3 sequence (DNA): TGCGCCAGCAGCTTGCACAGGGACCATGGCTACACCTTC.

The chain combines TRBV5-4 with TRBJ1-3; unclear D gene. In germline, CDR1 is SGHNT, CDR2 YYREEE (reference sequence). Between the trimmed V and J ends, which lost 2 bases and 2 bases, there was a span of 8 bases. CDR3 length: 14 amino acids. This CDR3 is CASSFLQAGNTIYF. In nucleotides, the CDR3 is TGTGCCAGCAGCTTTCTCCAGGCTGGAAACACCATATATTTT.

The J gene is TRBJ2-3, the V gene TRBV7-2; 9 bases line up with TRBD2. CDR1 SGHTA and CDR2 FQGNSA come from the germline V gene. V shed 8 bases, J shed 0 bases, and the junction held 12 bases outside the gene matches. This CDR3 spans 17 amino acids. CDR3 amino acids: CASRGGSLAGSTDTQYF. In DNA, the CDR3 is TGTGCCAGCCGAGGAGGCTCGCTAGCGGGGAGCACAGATACGCAGTATTTT.

The CDR3 here is CASSLQDQETQYF. In DNA, the CDR3 is TGTGCCAGCAGCTTACAGGACCAAGAGACCCAGTACTTC. V and J are TRBV13 and TRBJ2-5; D is unresolved. This CDR3 comprises 13 residues. V was clipped by 2 bases and J by 0 bases, with 4 bases between them. Looked up from germline, CDR1 is PRHDT and CDR2 is FYEKMQ (reference sequence).

The chain links TRBV27 to TRBJ1-1, with a tentative D call TRBD1 (6 bases). V was shortened by 3 bases and J by 7 bases, with 12 bases between the two germline ends. Germline V lookup: CDR1 MNHEY, CDR2 SMNVEV (reference sequence). CDR3 size: 13 residues. The CDR3 DNA follows: TGTGCCAGCAGTTTTCCAGGGGACCATGAAGCTTTCTTT. Translation: CASSFPGDHEAFF.

The chain couples TRBV28 to TRBJ2-7; D remains unclear. The CDR3 contains 14 residues. With 2 bases removed from V and 3 bases from J, the gap between germline ends came to 11 bases. Germline V gives CDR1 MDHEN, CDR2 SYDVKM. The CDR3 here is CASSLRAILYEQYF. The CDR3 bases are TGTGCCAGCAGTTTAAGGGCGATCCTCTACGAGCAGTACTTC.

The chain couples TRBV27 to TRBJ1-6; D is unclear. The V gene lost 5 bases and the J gene lost 5 bases, with 7 bases spanning the gap. Germline assignment: CDR1 MNHEY and CDR2 SMNVEV (reference sequence). The CDR3 contains 13 residues. The CDR3 region has the DNA TGTGCCAGCAGTCCGGGGAATAATTCACCCCTCCACTTT. Translated, it gives CASSPGNNSPLHF.

The chain is built from TRBV9 and TRBJ2-7; 7 positions match TRBD1. V trimming: 3 bases; J trimming: 2 bases; junction bases outside the gene matches: 8. CDR3 length: 15 amino acids. Germline CDR1 reads SGDLS; CDR2 reads YYNGEE. The CDR3 here is CASSEGTAATYEQYF. The DNA for the CDR3 is TGTGCCAGCAGCGAGGGGACAGCGGCAACCTACGAGCAGTACTTC. The variable domain in full, completed from reference TRBV9 and TRBJ2-7, reads DSGVTQTPKHLITATGQRVTLRCSPRSGDLSVYWYQQSLDQGLQFLIQYYNGEERAKGNILERFSAQQFPDLHSELNLSSLELGDSALYFCASSEGTAATYEQYFGPGTRLTVT.

In its sample, this clone was seen once. The V gene is TRBV18, the J gene TRBJ1-3; D may be TRBD1 (6 bases). Germline CDR1 KGHSH, CDR2 LQKENI. V was trimmed by 5 bases and J by 2 bases, leaving 13 bases between them. The CDR3 is 15 residues long. This CDR3 is CASSSAGDPGNTIYF. The CDR3 DNA reads TGTGCCAGCTCATCGGCAGGGGATCCTGGAAACACCATATATTTT.

This CDR3 is CASSKQGARGVDNEQFF. CDR3 coding DNA: TGTGCCAGCAGCAAACAGGGGGCGCGGGGGGTTGACAATGAGCAGTTCTTC. The rearrangement links TRBV21-1 to TRBJ2-1. TRBV21-1 is reported as a pseudogene. The CDR3 runs to 17 residues.

CDR3 DNA: TGTGCCAGCAGTGAAGGCCTAGCCCTAGATACGCAGTATTTT. Amino acids: CASSEGLALDTQYF. This chain uses TRBV2 with TRBJ2-3; a weak D match, TRBD2 (5 bases). This CDR3 is built from 14 residues. Germline lookup yields CDR1 SNHLY and CDR2 FYNNEI. V lost 1 base to trimming and J lost 5 bases, with 10 bases between them. Full variable domain (outside the CDR3, taken from reference TRBV2 and TRBJ2-3): EPEVTQTPSHQVTQMGQEVILRCVPISNHLYFYWYRQILGQKVEFLVSFYNNEISEKSEIFDDQFSVERPDGSNFTLKIRSTKLEDSAMYFCASSEGLALDTQYFGPGTRLTVL.

This rearrangement joins TRBV18 to TRBJ1-1; D is unclear. Trimming removed 5 bases from V and 3 bases from J, with 7 bases in between. CDR1 is KGHSH, CDR2 LQKENI, per germline. The CDR3 extends over 12 amino acids. CDR3 sequence reads: CASSSRDTEAFF. The CDR3 DNA reads as TGTGCCAGCTCAAGCCGGGACACTGAAGCTTTCTTT.